The 8 T cell receptor beta chains below all came from one sample that was sequenced in a study of PD-L1 blockade in urothelial cancer. Time point here: pretreatment peripheral blood. This table comes from immunoSEQ multiplex PCR, and its TCRdb copy is limited to in-frame clones, with some not included. Here the sample spans 90,000 or so clones, around 90% being singletons. The sample consisted of PBMCs, taken around atezolizumab (anti-PD-L1) treatment. The receptors derive from a man in his 60s with urothelial cancer.

This clone was seen more than once but under ten times. The same CDR3 can be traced to other DNA sequences in this sample. The gene calls are TRBV2 and TRBJ2-7; TRBD1 agrees at 7 bases. The CDR3 sequence is 12 residues long. Germline CDR1 and CDR2: SNHLY and FYNNEI. The V and J ends lost 6 bases and 3 bases, in that order; junction bases with no gene match: 2. The CDR3 reads CASRGDSYEQYF. The DNA for the CDR3 is TGTGCCAGCAGAGGGGACAGCTACGAGCAGTACTTC.

This chain connects TRBV2 to TRBJ2-3; 7 bases map to TRBD1. The CDR3 extends over 16 amino acids. CDR1 is SNHLY and CDR2 is FYNNEI in the germline V gene. J lost 3 bases, V lost 4 bases, and 10 bases had no gene match. CDR3 sequence: CASSAQTGMGTDTQYF. The CDR3 DNA follows: TGTGCCAGCAGTGCCCAGACAGGGATGGGGACAGATACGCAGTATTTT.

V gene TRBV28 combines with J gene TRBJ2-1, with 7 bases identical to TRBD2. This CDR3 region has 16 residues. CDR1 and CDR2 (germline): MDHEN, SYDVKM. V was clipped by 4 bases and J by 1 base; unmatched bases: 7. CDR3 protein: CASSSLLAPSYNEQFF. CDR3 bases: TGTGCCAGCAGTTCCCTACTAGCGCCTTCCTACAATGAGCAGTTCTTC.

This clone was detected once. The CDR3 loop reads CASGGQGEGYTF. The DNA for the CDR3 is TGTGCCAGCGGGGGACAGGGGGAAGGCTACACCTTC. This chain uses TRBV6-1 with TRBJ1-2; TRBD1 aligns across 11 bases. CDR1 is MNHNS, CDR2 SASEGT, per germline. The junction had 4 bases not matched to a gene; V was cut back by 8 bases and J by 8 bases. CDR3 length: 12 residues.

V is TRBV10-3 and J is TRBJ2-7; 8 bases are a match to TRBD1. V shed 0 bases and J 3 bases; nucleotides not matched to a gene: 7. Germline V gene data show CDR1 as ENHRY and CDR2 as SYGVKD. This CDR3 is built from 16 residues. The CDR3 DNA follows: TGTGCCATCAGTGAGTCCGACAGGGGTAAAAGCTACGAGCAGTACTTC. Encoded protein: CAISESDRGKSYEQYF.

This sequence joins TRBV19 and TRBJ1-5; 8 nucleotides agree with TRBD1. Trimming at V came to 5 bases and at J to 7 bases, leaving 10 bases not matched to a gene. CDR3 length: 15 residues. CDR1 and CDR2 (germline): LNHDA, SQIVND (reference sequence). The CDR3 sequence is CASSADRVGRQPQHF. The DNA for the CDR3 is TGTGCCAGTAGTGCGGACAGGGTCGGAAGGCAGCCCCAGCATTTT.

The genes are TRBV7-9 and TRBJ2-3; a weak D match, TRBD2 (6 bases). The CDR3 is 15 amino acids. V lost 1 base, J lost 0 bases, and 8 bases lay in between. Germline loops: CDR1 SEHNR, CDR2 FQNEAQ (reference sequence). In DNA form, the CDR3 reads TGTGCCAGCAGCTTAGTGCGGGGAAGCACAGATACGCAGTATTTT. The encoded protein is CASSLVRGSTDTQYF. Complete variable domain (other parts from reference TRBV7-9 and TRBJ2-3): DTGVSQNPRHKITKRGQNVTFRCDPISEHNRLYWYRQTLGQGPEFLTYFQNEAQLEKSRLLSDRFSAERPKGSFSTLEIQRTEQGDSAMYLCASSLVRGSTDTQYFGPGTRLTVL.

This rearrangement joins TRBV5-1 to TRBJ1-1; D is perhaps TRBD1 (5 bases). The V end lost 1 base, the J end lost 8 bases, and 9 bases lay between the germline ends. The germline V gene has CDR1 SGHRS and CDR2 YFSETQ. This CDR3 spans 12 amino acids. DNA of the CDR3: TGCGCCAGCAGCTTGACATCAGGGGAAGCTTTCTTT. This gives the protein CASSLTSGEAFF.